The 6 T cell receptor beta chains reported below all come from one sample, sequenced in a study of beta chain features in type 1 diabetes. General study findings and limits: In all four CD4+ subsets, TCRB CDR3 length was significantly, moderately reduced in type 1 diabetes.

Their antigen targets remain unknown. Of the isolated RNA, all was reverse transcribed, and so the sequenced material was expressed TCRB transcripts. Sequencing was performed with immunoSEQ multiplex PCR; in TCRdb, only in-frame clones are kept and a portion is missing. There are approximately 150,000 clones in the sample; 9% occur only once, and around 0.79% lies in the top ten. Sequencing was done on a sample of central memory CD4+ T cells from blood. These receptors all come from a man aged 30-40 years with type 1 diabetes.

The chain has TRBV7-2 and TRBJ2-2; 10 nucleotides match TRBD2. V gave up 6 bases and J gave up 1 base; unmatched junction bases: 5. The CDR3 has 16 residues. Germline CDR1 reads SGHTA; CDR2 reads FQGNSA. CDR3 protein: CASRISGGLNTGELFF. DNA of the CDR3: TGTGCCAGCAGGATTAGCGGGGGGCTGAACACCGGGGAGCTGTTTTTT.

In this sample, this clone turned up a few times. The V call is TRBV14, the J call TRBJ2-4, with unresolved D. This CDR3 region has 17 residues. V lost 1 base and J 1 base, leaving 14 bases between the germline ends. The germline gives CDR1 SGHDN, CDR2 FVKESK. The CDR3 nucleotides read TGTGCCAGCAGCCAAGGGCCCCTGGGCTCGGCCAAAAACATTCAGTACTTC. The encoded protein is CASSQGPLGSAKNIQYF.

The gene calls are TRBV29-1 and TRBJ1-2, with 7 bases lining up with TRBD1. With V trimmed by 7 bases and J by 8 bases, 13 bases remained unmatched. From germline, CDR1 is SQVTM and CDR2 ANQGSEA. This CDR3 has 13 residues. This CDR3 is CSAETDRVGGYTF. The CDR3 nucleotides are TGCAGCGCTGAGACCGACAGGGTCGGAGGCTACACCTTC.

This chain uses TRBV9 with TRBJ2-2; a weak D match, TRBD1 (6 bases). The V and J ends lost 0 bases and 8 bases respectively, with 11 bases between them. Germline V gene lookup returns CDR1 SGDLS and CDR2 YYNGEE. This CDR3 spans 14 amino acids. For the CDR3, the DNA is TGTGCCAGCAGCGTAGAGGCAGGGGTAGGGGAGCTGTTTTTT. It translates to CASSVEAGVGELFF.

This clone was counted a few times. The chain joins TRBV4-1 to TRBJ2-7, with a tentative D call TRBD1 (6 bases). Trimming pared 4 bases from V and 2 bases from J, leaving 15 bases between. The germline CDR1 and CDR2 sequences are MGHRA and YSYEKL. The CDR3 spans 15 residues. Written as DNA, the CDR3 is TGCGCCAGCAGCCGAGACCCGGGACAACCCTACGAGCAGTACTTC. This encodes CASSRDPGQPYEQYF.

The chain couples TRBV7-3 to TRBJ2-3; 13 bases are shared with TRBD2. Germline V gives CDR1 SGHTA, CDR2 FQGTGA. This CDR3 has 20 residues. The V and J ends lost 5 bases and 2 bases, in that order; junction bases with no gene match: 16. The CDR3 DNA sequence: TGTGCCAGCAGCCCGTTAGCCCTCGGACTAGCGGGGGCCTACACAGATACGCAGTATTTT. Protein sequence: CASSPLALGLAGAYTDTQYF.